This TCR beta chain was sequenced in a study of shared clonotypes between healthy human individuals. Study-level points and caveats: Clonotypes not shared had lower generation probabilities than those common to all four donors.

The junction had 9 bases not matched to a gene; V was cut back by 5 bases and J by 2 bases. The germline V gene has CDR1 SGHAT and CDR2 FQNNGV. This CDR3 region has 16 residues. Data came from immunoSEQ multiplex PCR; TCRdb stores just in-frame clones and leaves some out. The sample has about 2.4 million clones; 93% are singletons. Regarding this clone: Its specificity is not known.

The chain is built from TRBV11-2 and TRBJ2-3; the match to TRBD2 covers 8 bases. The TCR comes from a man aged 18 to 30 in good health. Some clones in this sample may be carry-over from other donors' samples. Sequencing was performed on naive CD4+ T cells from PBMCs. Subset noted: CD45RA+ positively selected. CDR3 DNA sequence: TGTGCCAGCAGCCTCGGGGTAGCGGGACCCACAGATACGCAGTATTTT. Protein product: CASSLGVAGPTDTQYF.